This T cell receptor beta chain is drawn from a study of graft-versus-host responses after intestinal transplantation. Overall study findings and caveats: Early declines in HvG clones that occurred post-transplant were associated with peak circulating GvH clone levels. Allografts of one patient group, those with graft-donor T cell macrochimerism, had high graft-versus-host to host-versus-graft clonal ratios.

TCRdb's copy holds only in-frame clones and misses some; the assay was immunoSEQ multiplex PCR. Among approximately 76,000 clones, under 90% were seen once, and the ten largest hold 0.39%. A word on this clone: What it binds is unknown.

V was pared by 5 bases and J by 6 bases, with 6 bases of the junction left unmatched. The CDR3 is 13 amino acids. Germline V CDR1 and CDR2: MNHEY, SVGAGI. The sequences come from unstimulated CD4+ T cells sorted from spleen or lymph node cells, collected before transplant. The TCR originated in a human donor who was the organ donor for an intestinal transplant. The chain employs TRBV6-5 and TRBJ2-7, with 8 bases matching TRBD1. Here the CDR3 reads CASSPGQGGEQYV. The CDR3 DNA reads TGTGCCAGCAGTCCTGGACAGGGAGGCGAGCAGTACGTC.